This TCR beta chain derives from a study of beta chain features in type 1 diabetes. Study context: Over all samples combined, 107,917,701 sorted cells were examined.

This clone has a handful of counts. The antigen is undetermined. All of the sorted populations showed purity greater than 95%. General study findings and limits: Patients with Type 1 diabetes showed moderately but significantly shorter TCRB CDR3s in all four CD4+ subsets. Compared to healthy donors, patients appeared to have naive, central memory and Treg TCRB repertoires that were more alike.

The V segment lost 6 bases and the J segment 6 bases; nucleotides outside the gene matches: 7. Germline lookup yields CDR1 SGHRS and CDR2 YFSETQ. This CDR3 is 15 amino acids long. The investigators reverse transcribed all of the isolated RNA, so they sequenced expressed TCRB transcripts. The method was immunoSEQ multiplex PCR; TCRdb's version includes in-frame clones alone and lacks a portion of them. The sample lists 250,000 to 350,000 clones, roughly an eighth seen once, with around 0.016% in the top ten. This chain uses TRBV5-1 with TRBJ2-3, with 13 bases lining up with TRBD2. The receptor was isolated from a man aged 25-45 years with type 1 diabetes. The sequenced material came from naive CD4+ T cells from blood. In DNA form, the CDR3 reads TGCGCCAGCACCGGGACTAGCGGGAAGTCGGATACGCAGTATTTT. Translation: CASTGTSGKSDTQYF. The whole variable domain, remainder taken from reference TRBV5-1 and TRBJ2-3, is KAGVTQTPRYLIKTRGQQVTLSCSPISGHRSVSWYQQTPGQGLQFLFEYFSETQRNKGNFPGRFSGRQFSNSRSEMNVSTLELGDSALYLCASTGTSGKSDTQYFGPGTRLTVL.